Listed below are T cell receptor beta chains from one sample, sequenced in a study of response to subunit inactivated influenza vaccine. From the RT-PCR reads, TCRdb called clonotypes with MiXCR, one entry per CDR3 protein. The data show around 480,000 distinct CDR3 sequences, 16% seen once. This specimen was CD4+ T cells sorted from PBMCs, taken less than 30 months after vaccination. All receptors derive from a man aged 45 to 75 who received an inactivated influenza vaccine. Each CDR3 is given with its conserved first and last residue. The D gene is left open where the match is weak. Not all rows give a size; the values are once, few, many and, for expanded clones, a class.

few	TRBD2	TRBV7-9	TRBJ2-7	CASSFSSGSIVYEQYF	TGTGCCAGCAGCTTTTCTAGCGGGAGCATAGTCTACGAGCAGTACTTC
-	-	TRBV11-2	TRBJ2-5	CASSFFLREQETQYF	TGTGCCAGCAGCTTCTTTCTGAGAGAGCAAGAGACCCAGTACTTC
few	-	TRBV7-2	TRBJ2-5	CASSLNGGGETQYF	TGTGCCAGCAGCTTAAATGGGGGTGGAGAGACCCAGTACTTC
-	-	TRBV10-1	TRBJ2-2	CASSEGPGRNTGELFF	TGCGCCAGCAGTGAGGGACCGGGACGAAACACCGGGGAGCTGTTTTTT
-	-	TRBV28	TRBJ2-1	CASSLWAIKSSYNEQFF	TGTGCCAGCAGTTTATGGGCCATTAAGAGCTCCTACAATGAGCAGTTCTTC
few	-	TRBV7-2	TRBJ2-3	CASSQLNGDTQYF	TGTGCCAGCAGCCAATTAAATGGGGATACGCAGTATTTT
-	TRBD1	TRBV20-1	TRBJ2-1	CSARPGTGGNEQFF	TGCAGTGCTAGACCCGGGACAGGGGGCAATGAGCAGTTCTTC
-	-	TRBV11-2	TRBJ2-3	CASSGPGTEQYF	TGTGCCAGCAGCGGCCCCGGGACTGAGCAGTATTTT
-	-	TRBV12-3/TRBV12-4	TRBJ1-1	CASSLDSMNTEAFF	TGTGCCAGCAGTTTGGACTCGATGAACACTGAAGCTTTCTTT
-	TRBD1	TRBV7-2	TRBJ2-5	CASSPDRVVRATQYF	TGTGCCAGCAGCCCCGACAGGGTAGTACGGGCAACCCAGTACTTC
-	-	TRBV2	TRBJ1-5	CASSERRQTSNHPQHF	TGTGCCAGCAGTGAACGCCGACAGACTAGCAATCACCCCCAGCATTTT
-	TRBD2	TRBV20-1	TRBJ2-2	CSATPAGVRTGELFF	TGCAGTGCGACCCCAGCGGGAGTACGTACCGGGGAGCTGTTTTTT
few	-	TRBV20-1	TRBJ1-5	CSAGPRNQPQHF	TGCAGTGCTGGCCCCAGAAATCAGCCCCAGCATTTT
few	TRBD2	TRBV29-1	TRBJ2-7	CSVEGPGGYEQYF	TGCAGCGTTGAAGGGCCCGGGGGGTACGAGCAGTACTTC
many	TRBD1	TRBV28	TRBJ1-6	CASRVGQGANSPLHF	TGTGCCAGCAGGGTGGGACAGGGGGCGAATTCACCCCTCCACTTT
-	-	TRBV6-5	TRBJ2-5	CASSYSGRGSETQYF	TGTGCCAGCAGTTACTCAGGGAGGGGGTCAGAGACCCAGTACTTC
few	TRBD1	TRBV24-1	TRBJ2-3	CATSDPLPGQGSDTQYF	TGTGCCACCAGTGATCCCCTGCCCGGACAGGGATCAGATACGCAGTATTTT
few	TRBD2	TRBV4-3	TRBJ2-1	CASSQRAAGVNEQFF	TGCGCCAGCAGCCAAAGAGCAGCGGGAGTCAATGAGCAGTTCTTC
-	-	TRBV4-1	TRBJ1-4	CASSPYQGRTRTNEKLFF	TGCGCCAGCAGCCCTTATCAGGGGCGGACAAGAACTAATGAAAAACTGTTTTTT
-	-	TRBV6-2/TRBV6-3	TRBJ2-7	CASSYAAGAGEQYF	TGTGCCAGCAGTTACGCAGCCGGGGCCGGAGAGCAGTACTTC
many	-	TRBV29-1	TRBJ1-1	CSVGEAMNTEAFF	TGCAGCGTAGGAGAAGCGATGAACACTGAAGCTTTCTTT
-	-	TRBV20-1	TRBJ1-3	CSARSGTGNTIYF	TGCAGTGCTAGATCCGGGACGGGAAACACCATATATTTT
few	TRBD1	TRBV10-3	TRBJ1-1	CAISGPGQGRTEAFF	TGTGCCATCAGTGGTCCCGGACAGGGTCGGACTGAAGCTTTCTTT
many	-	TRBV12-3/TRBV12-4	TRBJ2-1	CASSLRDGRYNEQFF	TGTGCCAGCAGTTTGAGAGACGGCCGCTACAATGAGCAGTTCTTC
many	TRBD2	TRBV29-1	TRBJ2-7	CSVEGLGGREQYF	TGCAGCGTTGAGGGACTAGGGGGGAGGGAGCAGTACTTC
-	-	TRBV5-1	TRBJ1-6	CASSPTPNSPLHF	TGCGCCAGCAGCCCCACACCTAATTCACCCCTCCACTTT
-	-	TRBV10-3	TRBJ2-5	CAIREGETQYF	TGTGCCATCAGAGAGGGCGAGACCCAGTACTTC
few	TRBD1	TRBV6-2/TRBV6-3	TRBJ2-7	CASSTGTGRSYEQYF	TGTGCCAGCAGTACCGGGACAGGGCGATCCTACGAGCAGTACTTC
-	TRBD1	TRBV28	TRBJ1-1	CASTRQGRGTEAFF	TGTGCCAGCACCCGACAGGGTCGCGGCACTGAAGCTTTCTTT
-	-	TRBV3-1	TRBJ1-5	CASSPQPNQPQHF	TGTGCCAGCAGCCCCCAGCCTAATCAGCCCCAGCATTTT